The clone carrying this T cell receptor (beta chain) has only a few counts. The antigen remains undetermined. These data originate in a study of T-cell memory formation after mild COVID-19. Study context: TCR clusters mostly belonged to single donors.

Constant-segment primers were used for 5'RACE, and the resulting TCR alpha and TCR beta cDNA libraries carried sample barcodes and UMIs. TCRdb re-analysed the 5' RACE reads in MiXCR, keeping a single row per CDR3 protein. The sample shows 180,000 or so distinct CDR3 sequences, more than 9% of them seen only once. Study-wide results and caveats: Clones from the second wave (peaking day 37) had unconfirmed SARS-CoV-2 specificity. The appearance of some responding clones in pre-infection memory suggested that cross-reactive memory joined.

Germline V gene sequence: CDR1 SGDLS, CDR2 YYNGEE. V trimming: 3 bases; J trimming: 4 bases; junction bases outside the gene matches: 8. CDR3 length: 16 amino acids. Specimen: PBMCs or a T cell subset sorted from them (not recorded which). This TCR derives from a man younger than 30 who had mild COVID-19 (a few samples of this study predate the infection). Cell type and time point are not known. V and J are TRBV9 and TRBJ2-7; 12 nucleotides align to TRBD2. CDR3 nucleotide sequence: TGTGCCAGCAGCGGGCAGACTAGCGGGGGTTCTTACGAGCAGTACTTC. This gives the protein CASSGQTSGGSYEQYF.